This TCR beta chain was captured by sequencing in a study of cytomegalovirus exposure and HLA in healthy donors. Trimming shortened V by 1 base and J by 4 bases, and 14 bases separated the two germline ends. The CDR3 loop spans 16 amino acids. The germline CDR1 and CDR2 sequences are SGHAT and FQNNGV. The PCR employed 60 Vbeta primers together with 13 Jbeta primers. The table came from immunoSEQ multiplex PCR; TCRdb's copy has only in-frame clones and leaves some out. The table includes approximately 110,000 clones, about 74% detected once. Points on this clone: What it recognizes is unknown.

Study-wide results and caveats: In a later analysis, TCR beta V- and J-gene trimming was associated with a missense DCLRE1C variant.

Specimen: PBMCs. The sequence was collected from a woman aged 45 to 65 in good health and CMV-seropositive. The chain carries TRBV11-2 and TRBJ2-1; D possibly corresponds to TRBD2 (7 bases). The CDR3 bases are TGTGCCAGCAGCTTAGTCTCGGCGGGGGCATACAATGAGCAGTTCTTC. Translation gives CASSLVSAGAYNEQFF.